These 30 T cell receptor beta chains share one sample of origin, sequenced in a study of blood T cells in healthy people across ages. A J-beta primer mix and a sample-barcoded 5' primer were used in a second PCR of roughly 6 to 12 cycles. TCRdb itself ran the 5' RACE reads through MiXCR, one entry per CDR3 protein. Of under 2 million distinct CDR3 sequences listed, roughly 30% were seen once; the top ten hold around 10%. Specimen: blood. The receptor source for this set is a woman in her 30s in good health.

With respect to this clonotype: The junction departs from germline at one end; a sequencing error may be responsible. This chain uses TRBV7-9 with TRBJ1-2, with TRBD1 matching over 9 bases. The CDR3 runs to 14 residues. The germline CDR1 and CDR2 sequences are SEHNR and FQNEAQ (reference sequence). CDR3 sequence reads: CASSLSTGGNGHTF. CDR3 coding DNA: TGTGCCAGCAGCTTATCTACAGGGGGCAATGGCCACACCTTC.

This chain connects TRBV6-1 to TRBJ2-7; a possible D gene is TRBD1 (6 bases). The CDR3 has 15 amino acids. Germline V CDR1 and CDR2: MNHNS, SASEGT. V dropped 3 bases and J dropped 0 bases, with 12 bases sitting between them. In nucleotides, the CDR3 is TGTGCCAGCAGTGAGGGAGTGGACAGCTCCTACGAGCAGTACTTC. This gives the protein CASSEGVDSSYEQYF.

The CDR3 protein is CAISEAPPKGRGYTF. CDR3 nucleotide sequence: TGTGCCATCAGTGAGGCCCCTCCCAAGGGAAGGGGCTACACCTTC. The chain couples TRBV10-3 to TRBJ1-2; D is uncertain. Germline V gene lookup returns CDR1 ENHRY and CDR2 SYGVKD. The CDR3 has 15 amino acids. V gave up 2 bases and J gave up 8 bases, with 18 bases separating them.

Turning to this clonotype: A read error may account for a junction end that differs from germline. The V call is TRBV15, the J call TRBJ1-5, with a tentative D call TRBD1 (5 bases). This CDR3 is built from 18 residues. CDR1 is LNHNV, CDR2 YYDKDF, per germline (reference sequence). The CDR3 DNA reads as TGTGCCACCAGCAGAGTCGCGGGGGGTCCTGGAAGCAATCGGCCCCAGCATTTT. Amino acid sequence: CATSRVAGGPGSNRPQHF.

This chain joins TRBV7-9 and TRBJ2-7, with D uncertain. Germline values: CDR1 SEHNR, CDR2 FQNEAQ (reference sequence). The length of the CDR3 is 14 residues. Deletions cut 1 base from V and 6 bases from J, with 13 bases between. In DNA form, the CDR3 reads TGTGCCAGCAGCTTAGGGTCCACTGGAGTCGAGCAGTACTTC. As protein: CASSLGSTGVEQYF.

The gene calls are TRBV2 and TRBJ2-7, with 10 bases that match TRBD1. V dropped 8 bases and J dropped 5; count of bases not matched to a gene: 6. This CDR3 spans 13 amino acids. Germline loops: CDR1 SNHLY, CDR2 FYNNEI. The CDR3 reads CASGRTGGDEQYF. The CDR3 DNA sequence: TGTGCCAGCGGAAGGACAGGGGGGGACGAGCAGTACTTC.

The rearrangement joins TRBV6-6 to TRBJ2-5, with D hard to call. The CDR3 extends over 12 amino acids. V shed 3 bases and J shed 13 bases, with 15 bases lying between them. Germline assignment: CDR1 MNHNY and CDR2 SVGAGI (reference sequence). The CDR3 DNA follows: TGTGCCAGCAGTTATTCACAATACGAGCGGTACTTC. This translates into CASSYSQYERYF.

To note about this clonotype: With a much larger clone just one base away, this may be a read error. The chain uses TRBV7-9 and TRBJ2-4; D unresolved. TRBJ2-7 matches the DNA end more closely, so the J call is doubtful. Germline V lookup: CDR1 SEHNR, CDR2 FQNEAQ (reference sequence). The CDR3 is made up of 11 amino acids. CDR3 DNA: TGTACCAGCAGCCTGGAGAACGAGCAGTACTTC. It is translated as CTSSLENEQYF.

This clonotype came up many times. The chain combines TRBV29-1 with TRBJ2-5; D may be TRBD1 or TRBD2 (5 bases each). Germline V gene sequence: CDR1 SQVTM, CDR2 ANQGSEA. CDR3 length: 15 residues. Trimming removed 0 bases at V and 11 bases at J, with 22 bases between. Here the CDR3 reads CSVEDGTLQSREQYF. The DNA for the CDR3 is TGCAGCGTTGAAGACGGGACGTTGCAATCCAGGGAGCAGTACTTC.

The genes are TRBV5-1 and TRBJ2-5; maybe TRBD1 (6 bases). CDR1 and CDR2 (germline): SGHRS, YFSETQ. The V end lost 2 bases, the J end lost 2 bases, and 13 bases lay between the germline ends. The CDR3 covers 15 residues. CDR3 region: CASSLSPQGQETQYF. CDR3 coding DNA: TGCGCCAGCAGCTTATCCCCCCAGGGGCAAGAGACCCAGTACTTC.

V is TRBV4-2 and J is TRBJ2-2; 7 positions match TRBD1. This CDR3 is 18 amino acids long. The junction had 7 bases not matched to a gene; V was cut back by 0 bases and J by 0 bases. CDR1 LGHNA and CDR2 YNFKEQ come from the germline V gene. The CDR3 sequence is CASSQEGQGVSNTGELFF. CDR3 DNA sequence: TGTGCCAGCAGCCAAGAGGGGCAGGGGGTCTCGAACACCGGGGAGCTGTTTTTT.

This chain uses TRBV29-1 with TRBJ1-1, with D tentatively TRBD1 (5 bases). This CDR3 has 13 amino acids. Germline V lookup: CDR1 SQVTM, CDR2 ANQGSEA. V lost 7 bases, J lost 0 bases, and 12 bases lay in between. The CDR3 DNA reads TGCAGCGCAGCGGGACGGATGAACACTGAAGCTTTCTTT. This gives the protein CSAAGRMNTEAFF.

This clonotype was picked up a small number of times. The V and J genes are TRBV29-1 and TRBJ2-1; D unclear. CDR3 size: 13 residues. The germline V and J ends were trimmed by 1 base and 0 bases, with 4 bases remaining between them. Germline CDR1 reads SQVTM; CDR2 reads ANQGSEA. As DNA, the CDR3 is TGCAGCGTTGAAGCGGTCTCCTACAATGAGCAGTTCTTC. Its protein is CSVEAVSYNEQFF.

Points on this clonotype: At one end the junction does not follow the germline gene, possibly because of a read error. The chain uses TRBV4-1 and TRBJ2-3; 7 bases match TRBD1. Per germline, CDR1 MGHRA and CDR2 YSYEKL. The CDR3 is 18 residues long. DNA of the CDR3: TGCGCCAGCGGCCAAACCCAGACAGGGATAAGAAGCACAGATACGCAGTATTTT. Amino acids: CASGQTQTGIRSTDTQYF.

This clonotype has a handful of counts. The junction does not match germline at one end; this may be a read error. The chain uses TRBV5-1 and TRBJ2-1; D unclear. The CDR3 extends over 15 amino acids. Germline-derived CDR1 and CDR2 are SGHRS and YFSETQ. CDR3 sequence: CASRLGDTSYNEQFF. CDR3 nucleotides: TGCGCCAGCAGATTGGGCGATACCTCCTACAATGAGCAGTTCTTC.

This clonotype turned up a few times. The rearrangement links TRBV7-9 to TRBJ2-5, with D uncertain. Germline V gene lookup returns CDR1 SEHNR and CDR2 FQNEAQ (reference sequence). This CDR3 has 15 residues. Trimming took 4 bases from V and 3 from J, leaving 15 bases between them. CDR3 sequence reads: CASSYTRSGKETQYF. CDR3 nucleotides: TGTGCCAGCAGCTACACCCGGAGTGGTAAAGAGACCCAGTACTTC.

This clonotype was recorded a few times. The chain carries TRBV5-6 and TRBJ2-5; D perhaps matches TRBD1 (6 bases). Trimming took off 4 bases at V and 5 bases at J, with 15 bases between the two ends. Germline lookup yields CDR1 SGHDT and CDR2 YYEEEE. The CDR3 is 14 residues long. The CDR3 sequence: CASSGEPGAETQYF. The CDR3 DNA reads as TGTGCCAGCAGCGGAGAACCAGGGGCCGAGACCCAGTACTTC.

This clonotype turned up a few times. The gene calls are TRBV20-1 and TRBJ2-7; TRBD2 agrees at 7 bases. The germline V gene has CDR1 DFQATT and CDR2 SNEGSKA (reference sequence). The CDR3 runs to 14 residues. V lost 3 bases and J lost 2; bases outside the gene matches: 7. The CDR3 loop is CSASPSGITYEQYF. Here the CDR3 DNA reads TGCAGTGCTAGCCCTAGCGGAATAACCTACGAGCAGTACTTC.

This clonotype was seen only once. CDR3 sequence (DNA): TGCAGTGCTAGCCTCGGACAGAATACAGATACGCAGTATTTT. It is translated as CSASLGQNTDTQYF. The V call is TRBV20-1, the J call TRBJ2-3; D possibly corresponds to TRBD1 (6 bases). V was clipped by 3 bases and J by 3 bases, with 13 bases between them. The germline V gene encodes CDR1 DFQATT and CDR2 SNEGSKA (reference sequence). There are 14 residues in the CDR3.

On this clonotype itself: A much larger clone differs from this one at a single base, so this may be a read error. The chain uses TRBV29-1 and TRBJ2-7; D is perhaps TRBD1 or TRBD2 (5 bases each). V was pared by 7 bases and J by 1 base, with 20 bases between. The CDR3 loop spans 15 amino acids. CDR1 and CDR2 from the germline V gene are SQVTM and ANQGSEA. CDR3 coding DNA: TGCAGCGCCGAAAGTGGGGGAGAGGGTTCCTACGAGCAGTACTTC. Translation: CSAESGGEGSYEQYF.

The chain recombines TRBV6-1 with TRBJ2-1; D might be TRBD1 or TRBD2, each matching 5 bases. Germline CDR1 reads MNHNS; CDR2 reads SASEGT. V lost 7 bases to trimming and J lost 0 bases, with 13 bases between them. The CDR3 is made up of 15 amino acids. The CDR3 sequence is CASNKGAGSYNEQFF. CDR3 bases: TGTGCCAGCAACAAAGGGGCGGGCTCCTACAATGAGCAGTTCTTC.

This clonotype was seen a handful of times. The V and J genes are TRBV13 and TRBJ1-1; TRBD1 agrees at 8 bases. Germline-derived CDR1 and CDR2 are PRHDT and FYEKMQ (reference sequence). This CDR3 is 15 amino acids long. Unmatched junction bases numbered 9, after V lost 9 bases and J lost 0 bases. CDR3 protein: CASSRRQGMNTEAFF. The CDR3, as DNA: TGTGCCAGTAGCCGCCGACAGGGGATGAACACTGAAGCTTTCTTT.

This clonotype was counted only a few times. The chain couples TRBV28 to TRBJ1-2, with 8 positions matching TRBD1. This CDR3 spans 17 amino acids. Trimming took 3 bases from V and 5 from J; bases not matched to a gene: 14. Looked up from germline, CDR1 is MDHEN and CDR2 is SYDVKM. CDR3 in DNA: TGTGCCAGCAGTTTGCCGCGACAGGGGAGGGGCAGATATGGCTACACCTTC. Its protein product is CASSLPRQGRGRYGYTF.

This clonotype was seen many times. The V gene is TRBV29-1, the J gene TRBJ2-1; a weak D match, TRBD1 (6 bases). The germline CDR1 and CDR2 sequences are SQVTM and ANQGSEA. There are 12 residues in the CDR3. V was pared by 5 bases and J by 13 bases, with 18 bases between. CDR3 sequence (DNA): TGCAGCGTTCCTGGGGGCCCTTCTCCCCAGTTCTTC. Its translation is CSVPGGPSPQFF.

The J gene is TRBJ2-2, the V gene TRBV7-6; perhaps D is TRBD1 or TRBD2 (5 bases each). Germline V gene lookup returns CDR1 SGHVS and CDR2 FNYEAQ. This CDR3 comprises 20 residues. Trimming left V 0 bases short and J 4 bases short, with 24 bases between. The CDR3 sequence is CASSLALSFDSFGGTGELFF. CDR3 DNA: TGTGCCAGCAGCTTAGCCCTCTCTTTCGACAGTTTTGGGGGCACCGGGGAGCTGTTTTTT.

There are many counts of this clonotype. This chain joins TRBV15 and TRBJ2-1; no definite D call. V was cut by 0 bases and J by 1 base, with 4 bases left in between. The CDR3 is 14 amino acids. The germline V gene has CDR1 LNHNV and CDR2 YYDKDF (reference sequence). The CDR3 is CATSRDGSYNEQFF. In DNA form, the CDR3 reads TGTGCCACCAGCAGAGACGGTTCCTACAATGAGCAGTTCTTC.

At least ten counts were recorded for this clonotype. The chain employs TRBV7-2 and TRBJ2-5; TRBD1 or TRBD2 may be the D gene (5 bases each). The CDR3 loop spans 15 amino acids. V lost 5 bases and J 4 bases, leaving 17 bases between the germline ends. Germline V gives CDR1 SGHTA, CDR2 FQGNSA. CDR3 in DNA: TGTGCCAGCAGCGTCCAGGGTGGGGGTTCAGAGACCCAGTACTTC. Its translation is CASSVQGGGSETQYF.

V gene TRBV28 combines with J gene TRBJ2-7, with 7 positions matching TRBD1. Unmatched junction bases numbered 17, after V lost 8 bases and J lost 7 bases. This CDR3 has 15 residues. Germline V gene sequence: CDR1 MDHEN, CDR2 SYDVKM. CDR3 protein: CASGGDRTGLREQYF. The CDR3 DNA is TGTGCCAGCGGAGGCGACAGGACAGGACTCAGGGAGCAGTACTTC.

The table lists this clonotype with a few counts. The chain couples TRBV9 to TRBJ2-1; no firm D call. The germline V gene encodes CDR1 SGDLS and CDR2 YYNGEE. The CDR3 covers 18 residues. The V end was cut by 0 bases, the J end by 0 bases, with 16 bases between. The CDR3 loop is CASSVALGMMSSYNEQFF. CDR3 DNA: TGTGCCAGCAGCGTAGCTCTTGGTATGATGAGCTCCTACAATGAGCAGTTCTTC.

On this clonotype: A much larger clone lies a single base off, so this may be a read error. The chain employs TRBV20-1 and TRBJ2-5, with 11 bases fitting TRBD2. There are 14 residues in the CDR3. The germline CDR1 and CDR2 sequences are DFQATT and SNEGSKA (reference sequence). CDR3 nucleotides: TGCAGTGCTTTCCTACTAGCGGGGGTGGAGACCCAGTGCTTC. This encodes CSAFLLAGVETQCF.